Listed below are T cell receptor beta chains from one sample, sequenced in a study of shared clonotypes between healthy human individuals. TCRdb's copy holds only in-frame clones and misses some; the assay was immunoSEQ multiplex PCR. Of some 1,400,000 clones listed, over 95% are singletons. What was sequenced was naive CD4+ T cells sorted from blood. The receptors stem from a man aged 25 to 40 in good health. Both conserved end residues are part of each CDR3. The order of the fields is V gene, D gene, clone size, J gene, CDR3 DNA, CDR3 protein. D genes are given only for firm matches. Some rows mark clone size as missing; the rest say once, few, many or name a class of expanded clone.

>TRBV5-1|NA|NA|TRBJ2-6
TGCGCCAGCAGCTTGGTTCTTGCGGGCTCTGGGGCCAACGTCCTGACTTTC
CASSLVLAGSGANVLTF
>TRBV28|NA|NA|TRBJ2-7
TGTGCCAGCAGTTCCGGGACCCTCTCCTACGAGCAGTACTTC
CASSSGTLSYEQYF
>TRBV28|TRBD2|NA|TRBJ2-3
TGTGCCAGCAGTTTTGGCTACGGGAGGGGGACAGATACGCAGTATTTT
CASSFGYGRGTDTQYF
>TRBV19|NA|NA|TRBJ2-6
TGTGCCAGTAGTATATTGGTTGATTTAAGCTCTGGGGCCAACGTCCTGACTTTC
CASSILVDLSSGANVLTF
>TRBV11-3|NA|NA|TRBJ1-1
TGTGCCAGCAGCAAAACAGGGATGAACACTGAAGCTTTCTTT
CASSKTGMNTEAFF
>TRBV5-6|NA|NA|TRBJ1-1
TGTGCCAGCAGCTTGGGCCCTGTGGCGGACGAAGCTTTCTTT
CASSLGPVADEAFF
>TRBV5-5|NA|NA|TRBJ2-5
TGTGCCAGCAGCTTGGGGAACCAAGAGACCCAGTACTTC
CASSLGNQETQYF
>TRBV28|TRBD2|NA|TRBJ2-5
TGTGCCAGCAGTTTACCGGGGGGCCAAGAGACCCAGTACTTC
CASSLPGGQETQYF
>TRBV5-6|NA|NA|TRBJ2-1
TGTGCCAGCAGCCTAGCAGGGTCTGAGCAGTTCTTC
CASSLAGSEQFF
>TRBV5-1|NA|NA|TRBJ1-4
TGCGCCAGCAGCCTGATGGTCGGGGCTGAGGAAAAACTGTTTTTT
CASSLMVGAEEKLFF
>TRBV5-4|TRBD2|once|TRBJ2-1
TGTGCCAGCAGCTTTAGCGGGAGGGCCCCAGAGCAGTTCTTC
CASSFSGRAPEQFF
>TRBV5-8|NA|NA|TRBJ2-1
TGTGCCAGCAGCTTGGACCGCTATTCTGGTGAGCAGTTCTTC
CASSLDRYSGEQFF
>TRBV6-1|TRBD2|NA|TRBJ2-7
TGTGCCAGCAGTGCGTATAGCGGGAGATCTTCCGAGCAGTACTTC
CASSAYSGRSSEQYF
>TRBV5-1|TRBD2|NA|TRBJ2-7
TGCGCCAGCAGCTTGGAGCCTAGCGGGCGAGTAAGCTCCTACGAGCAGTACTTC
CASSLEPSGRVSSYEQYF